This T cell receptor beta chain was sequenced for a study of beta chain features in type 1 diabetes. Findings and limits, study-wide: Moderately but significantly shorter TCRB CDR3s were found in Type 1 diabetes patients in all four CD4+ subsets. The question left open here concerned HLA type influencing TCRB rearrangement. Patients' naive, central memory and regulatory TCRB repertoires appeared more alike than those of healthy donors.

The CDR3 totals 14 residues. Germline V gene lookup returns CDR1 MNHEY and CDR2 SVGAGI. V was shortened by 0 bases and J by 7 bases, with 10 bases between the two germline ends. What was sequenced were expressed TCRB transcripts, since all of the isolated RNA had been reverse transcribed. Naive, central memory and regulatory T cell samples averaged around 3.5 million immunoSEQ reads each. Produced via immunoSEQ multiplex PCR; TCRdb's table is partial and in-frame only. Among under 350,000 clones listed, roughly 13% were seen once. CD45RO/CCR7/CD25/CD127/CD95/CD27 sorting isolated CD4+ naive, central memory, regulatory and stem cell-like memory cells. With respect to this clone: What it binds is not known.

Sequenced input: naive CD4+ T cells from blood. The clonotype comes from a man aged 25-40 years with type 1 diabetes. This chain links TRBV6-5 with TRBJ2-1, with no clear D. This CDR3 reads CASSYSIQSNEQFF. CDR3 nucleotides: TGTGCCAGCAGTTACTCCATTCAGTCTAATGAGCAGTTCTTC.